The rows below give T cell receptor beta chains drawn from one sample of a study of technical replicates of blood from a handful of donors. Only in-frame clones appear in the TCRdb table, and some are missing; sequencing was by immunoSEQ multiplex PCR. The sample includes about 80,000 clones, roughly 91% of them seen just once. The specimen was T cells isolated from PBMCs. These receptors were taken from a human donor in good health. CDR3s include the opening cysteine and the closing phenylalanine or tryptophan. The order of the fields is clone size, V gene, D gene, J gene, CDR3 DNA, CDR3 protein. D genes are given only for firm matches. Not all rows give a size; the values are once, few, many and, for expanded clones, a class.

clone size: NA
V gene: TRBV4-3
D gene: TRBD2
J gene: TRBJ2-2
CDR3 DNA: TGCGCCAGCAGCCATGAGGGACTAGCGGGAGACACCGGGGAGCTGTTTTTT
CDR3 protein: CASSHEGLAGDTGELFF

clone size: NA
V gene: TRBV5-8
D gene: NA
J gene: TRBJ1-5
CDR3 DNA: TGTGCCAGCAGCTTCTTTAATCAGCCCCAGCATTTT
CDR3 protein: CASSFFNQPQHF

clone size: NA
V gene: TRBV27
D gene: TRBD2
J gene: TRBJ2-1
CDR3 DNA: TGTGCCAGCCGACTAGCGGGAGGGAGCAGTGAGCAGTTCTTC
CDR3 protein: CASRLAGGSSEQFF

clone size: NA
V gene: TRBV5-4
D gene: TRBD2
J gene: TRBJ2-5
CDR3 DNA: TGTGCCAGCAGCTCCTCGCGGGAGTTTGAAGAGACCCAGTACTTC
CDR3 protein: CASSSSREFEETQYF

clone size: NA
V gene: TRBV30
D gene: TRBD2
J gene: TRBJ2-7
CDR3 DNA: TGTGCCTGGAGACTAGCGGGATCCCACGAGCAGTACTTC
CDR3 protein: CAWRLAGSHEQYF

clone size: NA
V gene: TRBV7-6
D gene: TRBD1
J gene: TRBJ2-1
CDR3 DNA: TGTGCCAGCAGCACGTCCGGGACAGAGGGGATTAATGAGCAGTTCTTC
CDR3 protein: CASSTSGTEGINEQFF

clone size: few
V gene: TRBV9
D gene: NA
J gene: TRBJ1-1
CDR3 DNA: TGTGCCAGCAGCGTAGCGCGGGATGTCACTGAAGCTTTCTTT
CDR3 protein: CASSVARDVTEAFF

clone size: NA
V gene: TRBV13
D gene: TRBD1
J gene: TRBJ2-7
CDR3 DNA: TGTGCCAGCAGCCCCGGACAGGGGGCCTACGAGCAGTACTTC
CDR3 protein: CASSPGQGAYEQYF

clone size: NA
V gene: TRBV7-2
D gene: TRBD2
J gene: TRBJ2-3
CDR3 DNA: TGTGCCAGCAGCCCTATAGGACTAGCGGGAGTGACAGATACGCAGTATTTT
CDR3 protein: CASSPIGLAGVTDTQYF

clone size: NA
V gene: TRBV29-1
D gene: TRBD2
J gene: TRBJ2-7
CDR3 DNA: TGCAGCGTTGACGGCCTAGCGGGGAATTACGAGCAGTACTTC
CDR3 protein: CSVDGLAGNYEQYF